The rows below give T cell receptor beta chains drawn from one sample of a study of shared clonotypes between healthy human individuals. Clones were sequenced by immunoSEQ multiplex PCR, and TCRdb holds only the in-frame ones, with some missing. The data hold roughly 1,500,000 clones, with about 98% observed a single time. Sequencing used naive CD4+ T cells sorted from blood. These receptors originate from a young man in good health. CDR3s include the opening cysteine and the closing phenylalanine or tryptophan. Fields, in order: V gene, clone size, D gene, J gene, CDR3 DNA, CDR3 protein. The D gene is left open where the match is weak. Expanded clones are given a class, and other clones once, few, many or no size at all.

V gene: TRBV5-8
clone size: NA
D gene: NA
J gene: TRBJ2-7
CDR3 DNA: TGTGCCAGCAGCTTGGGGTGGCGTGCCGAGCAGTACTTC
CDR3 protein: CASSLGWRAEQYF

V gene: TRBV18
clone size: once
D gene: TRBD2
J gene: TRBJ2-2
CDR3 DNA: TGTGCCAGCTCACCGAAGCGGGAGGCCGGGGAGCTGTTTTTT
CDR3 protein: CASSPKREAGELFF

V gene: TRBV15
clone size: once
D gene: NA
J gene: TRBJ1-4
CDR3 DNA: TGTGCCACCAGCAGACTTAATGAAAAACTGTTTTTT
CDR3 protein: CATSRLNEKLFF

V gene: TRBV2
clone size: NA
D gene: NA
J gene: TRBJ2-7
CDR3 DNA: TGTGCCAGCACCCCGACAGCGGTGGAGCAGTACTTC
CDR3 protein: CASTPTAVEQYF

V gene: TRBV19
clone size: NA
D gene: TRBD1
J gene: TRBJ2-5
CDR3 DNA: TGTGCCAGTAGTAGCGGGACAGGCCGACAAGAGACCCAGTACTTC
CDR3 protein: CASSSGTGRQETQYF

V gene: TRBV5-1
clone size: NA
D gene: NA
J gene: TRBJ1-3
CDR3 DNA: TGCGCCAGCAGCTTGGCAGGAAGCTCTGGAAACACCATATATTTT
CDR3 protein: CASSLAGSSGNTIYF

V gene: TRBV25-1
clone size: NA
D gene: NA
J gene: TRBJ1-2
CDR3 DNA: TGTGCCAGCACGGGCCCCGTCGGCTATGGCTACACCTTC
CDR3 protein: CASTGPVGYGYTF

V gene: TRBV19
clone size: NA
D gene: NA
J gene: TRBJ1-5
CDR3 DNA: TGTGCCAGTATCCTGACAGGAGCGAATCAGCCCCAGCATTTT
CDR3 protein: CASILTGANQPQHF

V gene: TRBV18
clone size: NA
D gene: TRBD2
J gene: TRBJ2-1
CDR3 DNA: TGTGCCAGCTCACCCGGGACTACCCGTCCGGACGTCGACAATGAGCAGTTCTTC
CDR3 protein: CASSPGTTRPDVDNEQFF

V gene: TRBV10-1
clone size: NA
D gene: NA
J gene: TRBJ2-5
CDR3 DNA: TGCGCCAGCAGTGAGTCCCTCCAAGAGACCCAGTACTTC
CDR3 protein: CASSESLQETQYF

V gene: TRBV7-2
clone size: NA
D gene: NA
J gene: TRBJ2-1
CDR3 DNA: TGTGCCAGCAGCTTTGGGCCCTTACTGTACAATGAGCAGTTCTTC
CDR3 protein: CASSFGPLLYNEQFF

V gene: TRBV18
clone size: NA
D gene: NA
J gene: TRBJ1-4
CDR3 DNA: TGTGCCAGCTCTGCTCCAGGGATTACTAATGAAAAACTGTTTTTT
CDR3 protein: CASSAPGITNEKLFF

V gene: TRBV6-1
clone size: NA
D gene: NA
J gene: TRBJ2-5
CDR3 DNA: TGTGCCAGCAGTGAAGGGGGGCTGGTATGGGAGACCCAGTACTTC
CDR3 protein: CASSEGGLVWETQYF

V gene: TRBV4-3
clone size: NA
D gene: TRBD2
J gene: TRBJ2-7
CDR3 DNA: TGCGCCAGCAGCCAAGGACTAGCGGGAGGAGCGAACTACGAGCAGTACTTC
CDR3 protein: CASSQGLAGGANYEQYF

V gene: TRBV18
clone size: NA
D gene: NA
J gene: TRBJ2-3
CDR3 DNA: TGTGCCAGCTCTCCAGGCTTCACAGATACGCAGTATTTT
CDR3 protein: CASSPGFTDTQYF

V gene: TRBV7-6
clone size: NA
D gene: NA
J gene: TRBJ1-1
CDR3 DNA: TGTGCCAGCAGCTTAAAGGGGCAGCACACTGAAGCTTTCTTT
CDR3 protein: CASSLKGQHTEAFF

V gene: TRBV27
clone size: NA
D gene: NA
J gene: TRBJ2-3
CDR3 DNA: TGTGCCACCAAGCCGGGGCCGATAGCAGATACGCAGTATTTT
CDR3 protein: CATKPGPIADTQYF

V gene: TRBV5-4
clone size: NA
D gene: NA
J gene: TRBJ2-1
CDR3 DNA: TGTGCCAGCAGCAAAGTGGGTGAGCAGTTCTTC
CDR3 protein: CASSKVGEQFF

V gene: TRBV5-6
clone size: NA
D gene: NA
J gene: TRBJ2-3
CDR3 DNA: TGTGCCAGCACCACGGGGAACCGAGGGGATACGCAGTATTTT
CDR3 protein: CASTTGNRGDTQYF

V gene: TRBV5-1
clone size: NA
D gene: NA
J gene: TRBJ2-1
CDR3 DNA: TGCGCCAGCAGCATCGTCCCCCCCTACAATGAGCAGTTCTTC
CDR3 protein: CASSIVPPYNEQFF

V gene: TRBV29-1
clone size: NA
D gene: TRBD1
J gene: TRBJ1-5
CDR3 DNA: TGCAGCGTTCAGGGGGGCAGGGATCAGCCCCAGCATTTT
CDR3 protein: CSVQGGRDQPQHF

V gene: TRBV5-6
clone size: few
D gene: NA
J gene: TRBJ1-2
CDR3 DNA: TGTGCCAGCAGCTTACAGGGACCTTATGGCTACACCTTC
CDR3 protein: CASSLQGPYGYTF

V gene: TRBV29-1
clone size: NA
D gene: NA
J gene: TRBJ1-1
CDR3 DNA: TGCAGCGTCCGAACGGGTTATTCGGGAACTGAAGCTTTCTTT
CDR3 protein: CSVRTGYSGTEAFF

V gene: TRBV5-1
clone size: NA
D gene: NA
J gene: TRBJ2-1
CDR3 DNA: TGCGCCAGCAGTCCACTCGCGGCGCTGAATGAGCAGTTCTTC
CDR3 protein: CASSPLAALNEQFF

V gene: TRBV27
clone size: once
D gene: NA
J gene: TRBJ1-1
CDR3 DNA: TGTGCCAGCAGTTACGGGCCTGAAGCTTTCTTT
CDR3 protein: CASSYGPEAFF

V gene: TRBV5-1
clone size: NA
D gene: NA
J gene: TRBJ2-5
CDR3 DNA: TGCGCCAGCAGCTTGGGTATGACGGAGACCCAGTACTTC
CDR3 protein: CASSLGMTETQYF

V gene: TRBV10-2
clone size: NA
D gene: NA
J gene: TRBJ2-2
CDR3 DNA: TGCGCCAGCATGAAGGCGAGGGGGACCGGGGAGCTGTTTTTT
CDR3 protein: CASMKARGTGELFF

V gene: TRBV6-5
clone size: NA
D gene: NA
J gene: TRBJ1-2
CDR3 DNA: TGTGCCAGCAGTCCCCAGGGCCTAGATGGCTACACCTTC
CDR3 protein: CASSPQGLDGYTF

V gene: TRBV5-1
clone size: NA
D gene: TRBD2
J gene: TRBJ2-7
CDR3 DNA: TGCGCCAGCAGCTTGGGTGCTAGCGGGTATACCTACGAGCAGTACTTC
CDR3 protein: CASSLGASGYTYEQYF

V gene: TRBV9
clone size: NA
D gene: NA
J gene: TRBJ2-7
CDR3 DNA: TGTGCCAGCAGCGCCGCCCTAGGAGGGGAGCAGTACTTC
CDR3 protein: CASSAALGGEQYF

V gene: TRBV30
clone size: NA
D gene: NA
J gene: TRBJ1-4
CDR3 DNA: TGTGCCTGGAGTAAGGGGTTTACTGCAACTAATGAAAAACTGTTTTTT
CDR3 protein: CAWSKGFTATNEKLFF

V gene: TRBV19
clone size: NA
D gene: TRBD1
J gene: TRBJ1-5
CDR3 DNA: TGTGCCAGTAGCCCCACAGGGGAGCAGCCCCAGCATTTT
CDR3 protein: CASSPTGEQPQHF

V gene: TRBV5-4
clone size: once
D gene: NA
J gene: TRBJ2-3
CDR3 DNA: TGTGCCAGCAGCTTGGAGGTCCAAGATACGCAGTATTTT
CDR3 protein: CASSLEVQDTQYF

V gene: TRBV2
clone size: NA
D gene: TRBD1
J gene: TRBJ2-7
CDR3 DNA: TGTGCCAGCAGGGCCGGGACAGGGGGTAGTGTGCAGTACTTC
CDR3 protein: CASRAGTGGSVQYF

V gene: TRBV28
clone size: NA
D gene: NA
J gene: TRBJ2-1
CDR3 DNA: TGTGCCAGCAGTTTACGGTATGAGCAGTTCTTC
CDR3 protein: CASSLRYEQFF